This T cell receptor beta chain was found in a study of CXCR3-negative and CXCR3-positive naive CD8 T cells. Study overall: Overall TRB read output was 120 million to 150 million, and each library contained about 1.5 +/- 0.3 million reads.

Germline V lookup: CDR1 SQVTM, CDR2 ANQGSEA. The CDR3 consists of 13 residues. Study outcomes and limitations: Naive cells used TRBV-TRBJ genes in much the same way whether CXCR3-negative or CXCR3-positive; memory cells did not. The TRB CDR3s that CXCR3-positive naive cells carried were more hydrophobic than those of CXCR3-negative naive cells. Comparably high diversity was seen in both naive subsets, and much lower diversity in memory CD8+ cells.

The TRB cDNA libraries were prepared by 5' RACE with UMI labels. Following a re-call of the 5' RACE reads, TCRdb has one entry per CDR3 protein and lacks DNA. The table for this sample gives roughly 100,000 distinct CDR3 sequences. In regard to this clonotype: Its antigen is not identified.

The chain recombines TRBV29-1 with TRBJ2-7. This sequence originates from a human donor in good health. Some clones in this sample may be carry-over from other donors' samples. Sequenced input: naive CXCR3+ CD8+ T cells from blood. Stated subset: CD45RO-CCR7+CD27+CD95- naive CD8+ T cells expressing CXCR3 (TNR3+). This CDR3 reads CSVEVEGSYEQYF.